These T cell receptor beta chains were read from a single sample in a study of cytomegalovirus exposure and HLA in healthy donors. The method was immunoSEQ multiplex PCR; TCRdb's version includes in-frame clones alone and lacks a portion of them. The sample holds around 160,000 clones, 75% seen once. The sequenced material came from PBMCs. Receptors originate from a male donor in good health and CMV-seronegative. The CDR3 runs from the conserved cysteine through the conserved F or W. D genes are given only for firm matches. Clone size is shown for a subset of rows, as once, few, many or a class of expanded clone.

abundance: .
d_gene: .
v_gene: TRBV28
j_gene: TRBJ1-2
CDR3aa: CASSAGWGRGLYGYTF
CDR3nt: TGTGCCAGCAGTGCGGGATGGGGGAGGGGCCTCTATGGCTACACCTTC

abundance: .
d_gene: TRBD2
v_gene: TRBV11-3
j_gene: TRBJ2-1
CDR3aa: CASSPGWLAGVRSYNEQFF
CDR3nt: TGTGCCAGCAGCCCGGGGTGGCTAGCGGGAGTCCGGTCCTACAATGAGCAGTTCTTC

abundance: few
d_gene: .
v_gene: TRBV6-5
j_gene: TRBJ2-2
CDR3aa: CASSGRGPYTGELFF
CDR3nt: TGTGCCAGCAGTGGTCGTGGGCCCTACACCGGGGAGCTGTTTTTT

abundance: .
d_gene: .
v_gene: TRBV4-1
j_gene: TRBJ1-2
CDR3aa: CASSPRGAGYGYTF
CDR3nt: TGCGCCAGCAGCCCCCGGGGGGCGGGTTATGGCTACACCTTC

abundance: .
d_gene: TRBD2
v_gene: TRBV28
j_gene: TRBJ2-1
CDR3aa: CASSLGGSNEQFF
CDR3nt: TGTGCCAGCAGTTTGGGGGGGTCCAATGAGCAGTTCTTC

abundance: .
d_gene: TRBD1
v_gene: TRBV7-8
j_gene: TRBJ2-1
CDR3aa: CASSAPDRPQQFF
CDR3nt: TGTGCCAGCAGCGCCCCGGACAGGCCCCAGCAGTTCTTC

abundance: .
d_gene: TRBD1
v_gene: TRBV18
j_gene: TRBJ1-2
CDR3aa: CASSPQGQGNYGYTF
CDR3nt: TGTGCCAGCTCACCCCAAGGACAGGGAAACTATGGCTACACCTTC

abundance: .
d_gene: TRBD2
v_gene: TRBV5-4
j_gene: TRBJ2-3
CDR3aa: CASSSMTSGSTDTQYF
CDR3nt: TGTGCCAGCAGCTCGATGACTAGCGGGAGTACAGATACGCAGTATTTT

abundance: .
d_gene: .
v_gene: TRBV7-2
j_gene: TRBJ2-5
CDR3aa: CASRGETQYF
CDR3nt: TGTGCCAGCAGGGGCGAGACCCAGTACTTC

abundance: .
d_gene: TRBD2
v_gene: TRBV4-3
j_gene: TRBJ2-3
CDR3aa: CASSQGPSGGTDTQYF
CDR3nt: TGCGCCAGCAGCCAAGGGCCTAGCGGGGGCACAGATACGCAGTATTTT

abundance: .
d_gene: .
v_gene: TRBV18
j_gene: TRBJ1-3
CDR3aa: CASSPPSLSGNTIYF
CDR3nt: TGTGCCAGCTCACCACCAAGCCTCTCTGGAAACACCATATATTTT

abundance: .
d_gene: TRBD2
v_gene: TRBV7-2
j_gene: TRBJ2-7
CDR3aa: CASSPGTLAGVQQYF
CDR3nt: TGTGCCAGCAGCCCGGGGACACTAGCGGGAGTTCAGCAGTACTTC

abundance: .
d_gene: .
v_gene: TRBV5-1
j_gene: TRBJ2-5
CDR3aa: CASSLGNSRETQYF
CDR3nt: TGCGCCAGCAGCTTGGGTAACAGCCGTGAGACCCAGTACTTC

abundance: few
d_gene: .
v_gene: TRBV2
j_gene: TRBJ1-1
CDR3aa: CASSVKETLTEAFF
CDR3nt: TGTGCCAGCTCTGTCAAGGAGACGTTAACTGAAGCTTTCTTT

abundance: .
d_gene: .
v_gene: TRBV5-4
j_gene: TRBJ2-1
CDR3aa: CASSLEAALGDEQFF
CDR3nt: TGTGCCAGCAGCTTGGAAGCGGCCCTCGGGGATGAGCAGTTCTTC

abundance: once
d_gene: TRBD2
v_gene: TRBV5-8
j_gene: TRBJ2-2
CDR3aa: CASSLYLAGTGELFF
CDR3nt: TGTGCCAGCAGCTTGTATCTAGCGGGCACCGGGGAGCTGTTTTTT

abundance: .
d_gene: .
v_gene: TRBV27
j_gene: TRBJ2-3
CDR3aa: CASNRGSTDTQYF
CDR3nt: TGTGCCAGCAACCGCGGGAGCACAGATACGCAGTATTTT